The rows below give T cell receptor beta chains drawn from one sample of a study of T cell responses to AZD1222 COVID-19 vaccine. TCRdb's copy holds only in-frame clones and misses some; the assay was immunoSEQ multiplex PCR. The table lists approximately 200,000 clones, roughly 94% of them singletons. Here the sequenced sample was peripheral blood, taken 28 days after the second dose of the MenACWY control vaccine. The receptor set was obtained from an adult who received the MenACWY meningococcal vaccine as a control. Both conserved end residues are part of each CDR3. D genes are given only for firm matches. Clone size, where shown, is once, few, many, or a class for clones that have expanded.

d_gene	v_gene	abundance	j_gene	CDR3aa	CDR3nt
.	TRBV5-8	.	TRBJ2-7	CASSLDLGADPAYEQYF	TGTGCCAGCAGCCTCGATCTTGGGGCGGACCCGGCCTACGAGCAGTACTTC
.	TRBV28	.	TRBJ1-3	CASSLRAYSGNTIYF	TGTGCCAGCAGTTTACGGGCATACTCTGGAAACACCATATATTTT
.	TRBV2	.	TRBJ2-3	CASSETHGRGDTQYF	TGTGCCAGCAGTGAAACACACGGCCGCGGGGATACGCAGTATTTT
TRBD2	TRBV7-2	once	TRBJ2-7	CASSSQGGTSAYEQYF	TGTGCCAGCAGCTCGCAGGGAGGGACTAGCGCCTACGAGCAGTACTTC
TRBD1	TRBV6-5	.	TRBJ1-2	CASSPTGSYGYTF	TGTGCCAGCAGCCCGACAGGGAGCTATGGCTACACCTTC
.	TRBV30	once	TRBJ1-3	CAWRPRPDTSGNTIYF	TGTGCCTGGAGGCCTCGTCCGGACACCTCTGGAAACACCATATATTTT
TRBD1	TRBV10-3	.	TRBJ2-2	CAIRGQGANTGELFF	TGTGCCATCAGGGGACAGGGGGCCAACACCGGGGAGCTGTTTTTT
.	TRBV24-1	.	TRBJ2-5	CATSDSELARGGETQYF	TGTGCCACCAGTGATTCGGAGCTAGCGAGGGGAGGAGAGACCCAGTACTTC
.	TRBV6-2/TRBV6-3	.	TRBJ2-2	CASSYGAANTGELFF	TGTGCCAGCAGTTACGGGGCGGCGAACACCGGGGAGCTGTTTTTT
.	TRBV27	.	TRBJ1-4	CASSGGATNEKLFF	TGTGCCAGCAGTGGAGGAGCAACTAATGAAAAACTGTTTTTT
.	TRBV7-3	once	TRBJ1-6	CASSLVGSSPLHF	TGTGCCAGCAGCTTAGTTGGGTCTTCACCCCTCCACTTT
TRBD1	TRBV14	.	TRBJ1-2	CASSQTRDRAYGYTF	TGTGCCAGCAGCCAAACCCGGGACAGGGCCTATGGCTACACCTTC
.	TRBV28	.	TRBJ1-3	CASSRTDSGNTIYF	TGTGCCAGCAGTAGGACAGACTCTGGAAACACCATATATTTT
.	TRBV6-1	.	TRBJ1-1	CASSELPGGKNTEAFF	TGTGCCAGCAGTGAGCTGCCCGGAGGGAAGAACACTGAAGCTTTCTTT
TRBD1	TRBV3-1/TRBV3-2	once	TRBJ1-2	CASSHRDRPFGGYTF	TGTGCCAGCAGCCATAGGGACAGGCCTTTCGGAGGCTACACCTTC
.	TRBV27	.	TRBJ2-7	CASSLQTGSRPGLGGVTAYEQYF	TGTGCCAGCAGTTTACAAACAGGGTCCCGACCAGGTCTGGGAGGGGTAACGGCCTACGAGCAGTACTTC
TRBD1	TRBV3-1/TRBV3-2	.	TRBJ2-7	CASSRTGQAEQYF	TGTGCCAGCAGCCGGACCGGACAGGCCGAGCAGTACTTC
TRBD1	TRBV5-4	.	TRBJ1-6	CASSWNQGASNSPLHF	TGTGCCAGCAGCTGGAACCAGGGGGCGTCTAATTCACCCCTCCACTTT
.	TRBV4-1	.	TRBJ1-6	CASSQDSLDFGPPLHF	TGCGCCAGCAGCCAAGATTCCTTGGACTTCGGGCCACCCCTCCACTTT
TRBD2	TRBV27	.	TRBJ2-1	CASSLRGRYNEQFF	TGTGCCAGCAGTTTGCGGGGGAGGTACAATGAGCAGTTCTTC
TRBD1	TRBV19	.	TRBJ2-7	CASSVGQVYEQYF	TGTGCCAGTAGTGTTGGACAGGTCTACGAGCAGTACTTC
TRBD2	TRBV3-1/TRBV3-2	.	TRBJ2-7	CASSRRELREQYF	TGTGCCAGCAGCCGGCGGGAGCTGCGCGAGCAGTACTTC
.	TRBV7-9	.	TRBJ2-1	CASSLGRLTYNEQFF	TGTGCCAGCAGCTTGGGACGCTTGACCTACAATGAGCAGTTCTTC
TRBD1	TRBV2	.	TRBJ1-6	CASSAMTGDNSPLHF	TGTGCCAGCAGTGCCATGACAGGGGATAATTCACCCCTCCACTTT
TRBD1	TRBV7-9	.	TRBJ1-2	CASSLNRDRGSDGYTF	TGTGCCAGCAGCCTTAACCGGGACAGGGGTAGCGATGGCTACACCTTC
.	TRBV19	few	TRBJ2-1	CASGNGPEQFF	TGTGCCAGTGGGAACGGCCCTGAGCAGTTCTTC
TRBD1	TRBV6-5	.	TRBJ2-7	CASKVPDRAGYEQYF	TGTGCCAGCAAAGTACCGGACAGGGCTGGGTACGAGCAGTACTTC
.	TRBV6-5	.	TRBJ2-4	CASSTSPRNIQYF	TGTGCCAGCAGTACTTCTCCTCGGAACATTCAGTACTTC
.	TRBV11-2	.	TRBJ2-5	CASSPGDFGGKGETQYF	TGTGCCAGCAGCCCCGGAGATTTCGGCGGGAAGGGAGAGACCCAGTACTTC
TRBD2	TRBV4-3	few	TRBJ2-2	CASSQDSSGGPNTGELFF	TGCGCCAGCAGCCAAGATTCCAGCGGGGGGCCTAACACCGGGGAGCTGTTTTTT
.	TRBV6-5	.	TRBJ2-7	CASSYPPLLTYEQYF	TGTGCCAGCAGTTACCCACCCCTGCTAACCTACGAGCAGTACTTC
.	TRBV7-7	.	TRBJ2-2	CASSLDMGANGELFF	TGTGCCAGCAGCTTAGACATGGGGGCGAACGGGGAGCTGTTTTTT
.	TRBV2	.	TRBJ1-5	CASSPGTNSNQPQHF	TGTGCCAGCAGCCCCGGGACTAATAGCAATCAGCCCCAGCATTTT